This TCR beta chain was sequenced in a study of vaccination effects on CD4 cells after COVID-19. Background on the study: Post-vaccine draws lagged the second dose by a median of 72 days. Each well held 2 million to 2.5 million PBMC cultured with around 10 ug/ml peptides and 10 IU/ml IL-2.

The germline V and J ends were trimmed by 6 bases and 1 base, with 9 bases remaining between them. Germline loops: CDR1 KGHSH, CDR2 LQKENI. This CDR3 contains 13 residues. Culture lasted about nine days before CD4+ T cell isolation. Each participant was given two doses of one vaccine (BNT162b2 or mRNA-1273). People in the vaccine group had not been infected with SARS-CoV-2 before, and their nucleocapsid antibodies were negative. As for this clone: The antigen is unknown.

The repertoire was sequenced with immunoSEQ multiplex PCR; TCRdb's copy has only in-frame clones and lacks some. The repertoire holds about 40,000 clones, approximately 70% seen once, with 7% to 8% in the top ten. The V gene is TRBV18, the J gene TRBJ1-1; D not resolved. The material was CD4+ T cells from PBMCs cultured without peptide, obtained after COVID-19 vaccination. The sequence derives from a human donor who received a COVID-19 vaccine. The CDR3: CASSYGENTEAFF. The CDR3 DNA sequence: TGTGCCAGCTCCTACGGGGAGAACACTGAAGCTTTCTTT.